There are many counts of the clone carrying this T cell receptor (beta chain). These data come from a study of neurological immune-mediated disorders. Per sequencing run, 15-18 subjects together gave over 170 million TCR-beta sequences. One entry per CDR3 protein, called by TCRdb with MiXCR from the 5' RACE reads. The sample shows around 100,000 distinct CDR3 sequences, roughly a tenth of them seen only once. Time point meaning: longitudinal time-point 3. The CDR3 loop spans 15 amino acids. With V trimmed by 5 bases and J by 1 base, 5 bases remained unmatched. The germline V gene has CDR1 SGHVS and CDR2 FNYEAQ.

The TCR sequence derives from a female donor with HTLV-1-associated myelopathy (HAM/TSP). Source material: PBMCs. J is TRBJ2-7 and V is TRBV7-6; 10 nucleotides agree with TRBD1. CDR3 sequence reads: CASSEDRGYSYEQYF. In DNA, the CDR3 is TGTGCCAGCAGCGAGGACAGGGGGTATTCCTACGAGCAGTACTTC.